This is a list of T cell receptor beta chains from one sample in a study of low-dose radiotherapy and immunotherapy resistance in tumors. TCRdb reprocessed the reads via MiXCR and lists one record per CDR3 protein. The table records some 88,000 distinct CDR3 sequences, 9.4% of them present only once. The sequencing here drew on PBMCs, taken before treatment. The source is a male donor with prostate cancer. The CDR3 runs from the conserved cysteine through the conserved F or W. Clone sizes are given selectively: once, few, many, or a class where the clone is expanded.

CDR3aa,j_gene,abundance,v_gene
CSAHQGFTYEQYF,TRBJ2-7,many,TRBV20-1
CSVEAEGGPRYF,TRBJ2-7,many,TRBV29-1
CSARGSSLYEQYF,TRBJ2-7,many,TRBV20-1
CSARDRGRLALSYNEQFF,TRBJ2-1,many,TRBV20-1
CASSQGSPLAGLSYEQYF,TRBJ2-7,many,TRBV3-1
CASASVAGGYEQYF,TRBJ2-7,many,TRBV3-1
CSVQGVGGNTIYF,TRBJ1-3,many,TRBV29-1
CASSQDRDYTDEQFF,TRBJ2-1,-,TRBV4-2
CASSWTGLSYEQYF,TRBJ2-7,many,TRBV12-3/TRBV12-4
CASSPGDTEAFF,TRBJ1-1,many,TRBV10-2
CSARPGLAAAEQYF,TRBJ2-7,few,TRBV20-1
CASRRATQETQYF,TRBJ2-5,-,TRBV27
CASSSDLQLAGGPNEQFF,TRBJ2-1,many,TRBV6-6
CASSLGVLVNTEAFF,TRBJ1-1,many,TRBV7-2
CASGKAGGPREQYF,TRBJ2-7,-,TRBV28